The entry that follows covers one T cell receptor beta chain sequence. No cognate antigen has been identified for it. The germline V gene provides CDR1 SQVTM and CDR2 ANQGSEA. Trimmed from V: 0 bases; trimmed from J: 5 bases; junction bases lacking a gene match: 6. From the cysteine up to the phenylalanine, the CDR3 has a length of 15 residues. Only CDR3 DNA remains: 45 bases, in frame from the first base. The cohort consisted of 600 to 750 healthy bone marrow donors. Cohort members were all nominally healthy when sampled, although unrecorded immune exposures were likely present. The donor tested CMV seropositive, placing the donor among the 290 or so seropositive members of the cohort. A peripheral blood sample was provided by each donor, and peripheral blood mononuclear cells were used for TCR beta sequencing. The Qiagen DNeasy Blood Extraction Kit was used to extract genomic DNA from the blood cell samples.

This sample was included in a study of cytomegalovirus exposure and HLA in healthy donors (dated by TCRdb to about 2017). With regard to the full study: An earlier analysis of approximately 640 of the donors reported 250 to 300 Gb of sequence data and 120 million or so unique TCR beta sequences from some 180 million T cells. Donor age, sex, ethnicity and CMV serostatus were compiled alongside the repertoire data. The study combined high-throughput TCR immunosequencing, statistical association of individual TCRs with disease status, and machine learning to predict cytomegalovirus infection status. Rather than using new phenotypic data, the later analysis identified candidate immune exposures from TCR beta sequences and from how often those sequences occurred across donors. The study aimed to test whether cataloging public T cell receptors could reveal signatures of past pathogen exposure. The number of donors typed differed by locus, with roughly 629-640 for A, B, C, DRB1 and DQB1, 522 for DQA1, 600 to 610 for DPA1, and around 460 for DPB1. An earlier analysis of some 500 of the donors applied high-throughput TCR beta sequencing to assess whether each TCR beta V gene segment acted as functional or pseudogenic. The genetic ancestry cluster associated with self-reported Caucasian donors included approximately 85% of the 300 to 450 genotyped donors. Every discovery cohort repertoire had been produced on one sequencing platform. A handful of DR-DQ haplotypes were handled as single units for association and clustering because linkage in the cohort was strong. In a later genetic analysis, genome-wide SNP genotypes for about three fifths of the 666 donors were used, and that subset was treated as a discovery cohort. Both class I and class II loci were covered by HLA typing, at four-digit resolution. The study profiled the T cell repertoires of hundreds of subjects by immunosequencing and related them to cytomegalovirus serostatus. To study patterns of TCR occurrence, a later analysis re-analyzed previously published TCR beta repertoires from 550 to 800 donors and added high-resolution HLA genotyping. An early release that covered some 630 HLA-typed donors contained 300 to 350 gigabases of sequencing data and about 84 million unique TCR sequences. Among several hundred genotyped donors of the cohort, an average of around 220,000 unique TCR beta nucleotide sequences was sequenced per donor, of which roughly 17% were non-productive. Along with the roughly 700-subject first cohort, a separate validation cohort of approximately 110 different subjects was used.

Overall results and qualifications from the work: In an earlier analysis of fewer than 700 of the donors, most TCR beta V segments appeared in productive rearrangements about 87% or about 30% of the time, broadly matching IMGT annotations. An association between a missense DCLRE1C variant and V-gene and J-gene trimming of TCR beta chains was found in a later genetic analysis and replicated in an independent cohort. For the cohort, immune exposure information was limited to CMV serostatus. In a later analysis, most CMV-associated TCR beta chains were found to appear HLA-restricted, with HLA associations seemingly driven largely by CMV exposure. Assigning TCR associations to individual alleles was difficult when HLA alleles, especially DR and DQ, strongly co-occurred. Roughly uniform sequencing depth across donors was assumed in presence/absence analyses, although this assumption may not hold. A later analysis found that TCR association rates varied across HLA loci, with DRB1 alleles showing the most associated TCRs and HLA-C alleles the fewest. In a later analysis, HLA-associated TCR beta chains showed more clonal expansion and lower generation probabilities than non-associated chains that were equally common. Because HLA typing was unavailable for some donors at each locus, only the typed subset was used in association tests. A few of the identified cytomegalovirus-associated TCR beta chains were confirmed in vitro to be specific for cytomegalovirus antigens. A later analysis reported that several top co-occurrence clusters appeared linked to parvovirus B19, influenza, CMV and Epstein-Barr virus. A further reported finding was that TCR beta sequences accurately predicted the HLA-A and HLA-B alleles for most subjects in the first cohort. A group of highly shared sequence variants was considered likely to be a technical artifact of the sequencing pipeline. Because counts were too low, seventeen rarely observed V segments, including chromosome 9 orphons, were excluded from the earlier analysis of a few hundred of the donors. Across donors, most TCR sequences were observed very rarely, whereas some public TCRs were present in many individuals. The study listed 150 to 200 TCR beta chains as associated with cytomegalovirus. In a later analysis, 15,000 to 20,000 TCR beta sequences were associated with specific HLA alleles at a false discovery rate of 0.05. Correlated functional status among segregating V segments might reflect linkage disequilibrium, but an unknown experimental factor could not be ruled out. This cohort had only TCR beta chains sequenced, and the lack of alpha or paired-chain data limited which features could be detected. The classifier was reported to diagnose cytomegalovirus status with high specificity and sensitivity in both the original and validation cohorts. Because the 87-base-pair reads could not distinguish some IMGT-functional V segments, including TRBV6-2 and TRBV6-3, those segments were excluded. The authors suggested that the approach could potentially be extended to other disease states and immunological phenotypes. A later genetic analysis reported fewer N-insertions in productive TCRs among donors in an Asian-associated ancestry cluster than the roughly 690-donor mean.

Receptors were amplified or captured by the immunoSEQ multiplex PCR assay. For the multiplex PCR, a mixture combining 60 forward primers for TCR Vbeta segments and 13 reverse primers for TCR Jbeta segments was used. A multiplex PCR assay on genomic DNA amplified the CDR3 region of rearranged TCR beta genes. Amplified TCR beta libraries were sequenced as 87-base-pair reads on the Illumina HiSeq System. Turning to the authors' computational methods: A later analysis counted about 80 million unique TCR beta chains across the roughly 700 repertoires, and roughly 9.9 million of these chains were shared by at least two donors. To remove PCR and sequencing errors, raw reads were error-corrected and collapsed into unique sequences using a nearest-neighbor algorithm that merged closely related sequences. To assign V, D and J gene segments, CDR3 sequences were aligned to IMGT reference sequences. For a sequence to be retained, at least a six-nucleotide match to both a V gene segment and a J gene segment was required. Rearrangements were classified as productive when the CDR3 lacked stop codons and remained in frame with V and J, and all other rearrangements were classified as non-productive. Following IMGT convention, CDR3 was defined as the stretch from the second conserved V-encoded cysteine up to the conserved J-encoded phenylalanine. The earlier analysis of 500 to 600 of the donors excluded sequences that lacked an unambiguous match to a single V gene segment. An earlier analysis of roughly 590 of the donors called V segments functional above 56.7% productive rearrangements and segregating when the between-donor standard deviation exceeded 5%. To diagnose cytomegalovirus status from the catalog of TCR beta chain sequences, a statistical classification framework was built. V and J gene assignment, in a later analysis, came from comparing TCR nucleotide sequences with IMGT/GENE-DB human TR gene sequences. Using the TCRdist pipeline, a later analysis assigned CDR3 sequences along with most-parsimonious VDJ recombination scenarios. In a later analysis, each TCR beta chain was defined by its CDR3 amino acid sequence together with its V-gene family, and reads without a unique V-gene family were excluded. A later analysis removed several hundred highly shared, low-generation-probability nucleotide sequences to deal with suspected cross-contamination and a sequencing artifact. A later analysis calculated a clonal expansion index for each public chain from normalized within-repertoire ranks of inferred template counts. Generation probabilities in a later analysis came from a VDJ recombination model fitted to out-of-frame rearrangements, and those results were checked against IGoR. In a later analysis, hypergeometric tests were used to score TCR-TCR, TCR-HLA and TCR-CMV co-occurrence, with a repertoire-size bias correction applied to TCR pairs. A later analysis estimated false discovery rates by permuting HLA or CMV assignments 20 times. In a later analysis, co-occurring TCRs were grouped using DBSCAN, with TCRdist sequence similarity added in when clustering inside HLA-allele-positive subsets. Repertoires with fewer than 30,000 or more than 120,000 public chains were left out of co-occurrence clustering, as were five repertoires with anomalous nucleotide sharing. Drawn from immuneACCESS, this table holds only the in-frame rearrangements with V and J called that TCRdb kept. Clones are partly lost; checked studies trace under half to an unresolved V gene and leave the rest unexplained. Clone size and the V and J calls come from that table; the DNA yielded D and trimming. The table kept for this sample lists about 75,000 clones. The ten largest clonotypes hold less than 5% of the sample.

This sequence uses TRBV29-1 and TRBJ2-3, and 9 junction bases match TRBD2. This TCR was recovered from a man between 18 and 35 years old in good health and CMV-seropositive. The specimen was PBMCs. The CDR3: CSVEDTTSGKDTQYF. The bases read TGCAGCGTTGAAGATACGACTAGCGGAAAAGATACGCAGTATTTT.